A selection of T cell receptor beta chains follows, all from one sample in a study of blood T cells in healthy people across ages. Each CDR3 protein gets one entry after TCRdb re-called the 5' RACE reads with MiXCR. The sample consists of 1.6 million or so distinct CDR3 sequences, about 35% of them appearing once. The sequenced material came from blood. These receptor sequences come from a woman in her 30s in good health. Each CDR3 is given without its conserved first and last residue.

J gene,V gene,CDR3 protein
TRBJ1-4,TRBV6-2/TRBV6-3,ASRPDRFIGKLF
TRBJ1-1,TRBV9,ASSVGGRTEAF
TRBJ2-1,TRBV12-3/TRBV12-4,ACSQRWEYNEQF
TRBJ2-1,TRBV20-1,SARALTSGYNEQF
TRBJ1-5,TRBV2,ASSLDGAQGPQH
TRBJ2-7,TRBV18,ASSPRLAGGEYEQY
TRBJ2-7,TRBV6-6,ASSYSRGGTYEQY
TRBJ2-7,TRBV6-5,ASSYEHRRNEQY
TRBJ2-7,TRBV29-1,SAYTGLTAYEQY
TRBJ2-7,TRBV6-5,ASGRTLISYEQY
TRBJ2-1,TRBV5-1,ASSLMGLGQF
TRBJ1-1,TRBV3-1,ASSHSTPAGAF
TRBJ1-1,TRBV20-1,SASSLGRMNTEAF
TRBJ2-5,TRBV20-1,SAITGPTAQETQY
TRBJ2-1,TRBV29-1,SVVPDSQSYNEQF
TRBJ2-3,TRBV27,ASKTSGKSDTQY
TRBJ2-3,TRBV9,ASSVDAEILDTQY
TRBJ2-3,TRBV20-1,SAPPGKDTQY
TRBJ1-1,TRBV2,ASTRGGGTEAF
TRBJ1-2,TRBV27,ASALGGTLYGYT
TRBJ2-5,TRBV7-7,ASSLGGDRGLETQY
TRBJ1-2,TRBV20-1,SAGVGARDGYT
TRBJ2-1,TRBV11-2,ASSHLGGSEQF
TRBJ2-1,TRBV11-2,ASSLVRGGRNERF
TRBJ1-5,TRBV3-1,ASSQGDRSLQPQH
TRBJ1-5,TRBV6-1,ASSEYRRSNQPQH
TRBJ2-7,TRBV5-4,ASSPVGGRAYEQY
TRBJ2-3,TRBV5-1,ASSLVGRDPDTQY
TRBJ2-6,TRBV6-1,ASSGTGSSGANVLT
TRBJ2-7,TRBV4-2,ASSQGPSGYEQY
TRBJ2-6,TRBV15,ATSGSLGANVLT
TRBJ2-1,TRBV13,ASSLNEGEQF
TRBJ2-1,TRBV30,AWSVGAGGNYNEQF
TRBJ2-1,TRBV20-1,SARTQGAYNEQF
TRBJ1-5,TRBV20-1,SASGGEGPQH
TRBJ2-1,TRBV4-2,ASSQILAGGSYNEQF
TRBJ2-1,TRBV9,ASSGPGTAFSSYNEQF
TRBJ1-2,TRBV25-1,ASSEFRAGGAYGYT
TRBJ1-4,TRBV3-1,ASSQSRAYLEKLF
TRBJ2-5,TRBV4-2,ASSHPSGTGGEAQY
TRBJ2-1,TRBV29-1,SVDGGGGIYNEQF
TRBJ2-7,TRBV6-2/TRBV6-3,ASSPGLHERY
TRBJ2-4,TRBV2,ASSEGGNIQY
.,TRBV27,ASSKRTGTYEQY
TRBJ1-4,TRBV30,AWSALPPDSLF
TRBJ2-5,TRBV28,ASSLEGMQTQY
TRBJ2-5,TRBV7-2,ASSLDSEETQY
TRBJ1-2,TRBV6-6,ASSYGQVNNGYT
TRBJ2-1,TRBV20-1,SETSDRHEQF
TRBJ1-2,TRBV6-5,ASSRGGIYGYT
TRBJ2-1,TRBV7-3,ARFLDRAKQF
TRBJ2-5,TRBV5-1,ASSFLAGGDQETQY
TRBJ2-3,TRBV5-1,ASSLALGSGGTDTQY